This T cell receptor beta chain is drawn from a study of T cell responses to AZD1222 COVID-19 vaccine. Findings of the study overall: The study sampled repertoires only after the peak T cell response.

Only in-frame clones appear in the TCRdb table, and some are missing; sequencing was by immunoSEQ multiplex PCR. Of around 130,000 clones in the sample, about 90% are singletons; the top ten hold about 5.2%. Note on this clone: What it binds is unknown.

V was shortened by 11 bases and J by 4 bases, with 20 bases between the two germline ends. Germline values: CDR1 SNHLY, CDR2 FYNNEI. CDR3 length equals 14 residues. This sequence originates from an adult in good health. This specimen was peripheral blood, taken on day 0 of AZD1222 vaccination. The chain joins TRBV2 to TRBJ1-1, with D possibly matching TRBD1 (6 bases). In nucleotides, the CDR3 is TGTGCCGGGTACCGGGACACGGTGAGCACTGAAGCTTTCTTT. Its protein product is CAGYRDTVSTEAFF. The full variable domain, with the rest looked up from reference TRBV2 and TRBJ1-1, is EPEVTQTPSHQVTQMGQEVILRCVPISNHLYFYWYRQILGQKVEFLVSFYNNEISEKSEIFDDQFSVERPDGSNFTLKIRSTKLEDSAMYFCAGYRDTVSTEAFFGQGTRLTVV.